A selection of T cell receptor beta chains follows, all from one sample in a study of blood T cell repertoires in COVID-19. Repertoires were generated with immunoSEQ multiplex PCR, while TCRdb's copy carries only in-frame clones and drops some. The data hold fewer than 200,000 clones, with approximately 90% observed a single time. The sample consisted of peripheral blood. The receptors stem from a man between 18 and 35 years old who had recovered from COVID-19. Each CDR3 is given with its conserved first and last residue. Fields, in order: J gene, clone size, V gene, D gene, CDR3 protein, CDR3 DNA. A D gene is named only where the DNA matches it firmly. Size is omitted from some rows. Given values are once, few, many or a class for expanded clones.

j_gene: TRBJ2-7; abundance: .; v_gene: TRBV7-2; d_gene: .; CDR3aa: CASSSSRVLSYEQYF; CDR3nt: TGTGCCAGCAGCTCGAGCAGGGTCCTCTCCTACGAGCAGTACTTC
j_gene: TRBJ1-2; abundance: .; v_gene: TRBV10-3; d_gene: TRBD1; CDR3aa: CAISESKGAHYGYTF; CDR3nt: TGTGCCATCAGTGAGTCGAAGGGGGCCCACTATGGCTACACCTTC
j_gene: TRBJ1-1; abundance: .; v_gene: TRBV27; d_gene: .; CDR3aa: CASSTGLNTEAFF; CDR3nt: TGTGCCAGCAGCACAGGGCTGAACACTGAAGCTTTCTTT
j_gene: TRBJ2-3; abundance: .; v_gene: TRBV10-3; d_gene: TRBD1; CDR3aa: CAISRGTGNVDTQYF; CDR3nt: TGTGCCATCAGTCGAGGGACAGGGAATGTAGATACGCAGTATTTT
j_gene: TRBJ2-2; abundance: once; v_gene: TRBV12-2; d_gene: .; CDR3aa: CASRLSPSNEGVDTGELFF; CDR3nt: TGTGCAAGTCGCTTAAGTCCCTCTAATGAGGGGGTTGACACCGGGGAGCTGTTTTTT
j_gene: TRBJ1-1; abundance: .; v_gene: TRBV28; d_gene: .; CDR3aa: CASTRGGPEAFF; CDR3nt: TGTGCCAGCACCCGAGGTGGTCCTGAAGCTTTCTTT
j_gene: TRBJ2-1; abundance: .; v_gene: TRBV6-5; d_gene: .; CDR3aa: CASTPEASSYNEQFF; CDR3nt: TGTGCCAGCACTCCCGAGGCCAGCTCCTACAATGAGCAGTTCTTC
j_gene: TRBJ1-5; abundance: .; v_gene: TRBV5-4; d_gene: .; CDR3aa: CASSVQGKQPQHF; CDR3nt: TGTGCCAGCAGCGTGCAGGGAAAACAGCCCCAGCATTTT
j_gene: TRBJ2-1; abundance: .; v_gene: TRBV25-1; d_gene: TRBD2; CDR3aa: CACGTSVSYEQFF; CDR3nt: TGTGCCTGCGGGACTAGCGTGAGCTATGAGCAGTTCTTC
j_gene: TRBJ2-3; abundance: .; v_gene: TRBV6-6; d_gene: .; CDR3aa: CASTPIRSTDTQYF; CDR3nt: TGTGCCAGCACCCCGATCAGGAGCACAGATACGCAGTATTTT
j_gene: TRBJ2-1; abundance: .; v_gene: TRBV10-1; d_gene: .; CDR3aa: CASSGGPSSYNEQFF; CDR3nt: TGCGCCAGCAGCGGCGGGCCGAGCTCCTACAATGAGCAGTTCTTC
j_gene: TRBJ1-5; abundance: .; v_gene: TRBV6-5; d_gene: .; CDR3aa: CASSTGWNQPQHF; CDR3nt: TGTGCCAGCAGTACAGGGTGGAATCAGCCCCAGCATTTT
j_gene: TRBJ1-1; abundance: .; v_gene: TRBV20-1; d_gene: .; CDR3aa: CSALTGREAFF; CDR3nt: TGCAGTGCTCTTACAGGGCGCGAAGCTTTCTTT
j_gene: TRBJ2-7; abundance: .; v_gene: TRBV6-1; d_gene: TRBD2; CDR3aa: CASSEAGGGYEQYF; CDR3nt: TGTGCCAGCAGTGAAGCGGGGGGGGGCTACGAGCAGTACTTC
j_gene: TRBJ2-7; abundance: .; v_gene: TRBV7-2; d_gene: TRBD2; CDR3aa: CASSTGTSGFYEQYF; CDR3nt: TGTGCCAGCAGCACCGGGACTAGCGGGTTTTACGAGCAGTACTTC
j_gene: TRBJ2-3; abundance: .; v_gene: TRBV19; d_gene: TRBD2; CDR3aa: CASSPGLEPPDTQYF; CDR3nt: TGTGCCAGTAGTCCCGGACTAGAACCACCGGATACGCAGTATTTT
j_gene: TRBJ1-3; abundance: .; v_gene: TRBV19; d_gene: .; CDR3aa: CASQDGSSGNTIYF; CDR3nt: TGTGCCAGCCAAGACGGGAGCTCTGGAAACACCATATATTTT
j_gene: TRBJ1-2; abundance: .; v_gene: TRBV24-1; d_gene: TRBD1; CDR3aa: CATSDRDRVYGYTF; CDR3nt: TGTGCCACCAGTGACCGGGACAGGGTCTATGGCTACACCTTC
j_gene: TRBJ1-2; abundance: .; v_gene: TRBV27; d_gene: TRBD1; CDR3aa: CASSPLGGGGGYTF; CDR3nt: TGTGCCAGCAGCCCCCTTGGAGGGGGCGGGGGCTACACCTTC
j_gene: TRBJ2-7; abundance: .; v_gene: TRBV7-9; d_gene: .; CDR3aa: CASSFSQGGSYEQYF; CDR3nt: TGTGCCAGCAGCTTTAGCCAAGGAGGCTCCTACGAGCAGTACTTC
j_gene: TRBJ1-2; abundance: .; v_gene: TRBV7-9; d_gene: .; CDR3aa: CASTLTGLDSGGTF; CDR3nt: TGTGCCAGCACTCTAACAGGGTTAGACTCTGGAGGCACCTTC
j_gene: TRBJ2-2; abundance: few; v_gene: TRBV28; d_gene: TRBD1; CDR3aa: CASSLRGTGGRTGELFF; CDR3nt: TGTGCCAGCAGTTTACGGGGGACAGGGGGCAGAACCGGGGAGCTGTTTTTT
j_gene: TRBJ1-3; abundance: .; v_gene: TRBV19; d_gene: .; CDR3aa: CASSIDRVRGNTIYF; CDR3nt: TGTGCCAGTAGTATAGACAGGGTCCGTGGAAACACCATATATTTT
j_gene: TRBJ2-7; abundance: .; v_gene: TRBV6-6; d_gene: .; CDR3aa: CASSWEAHSYEQYF; CDR3nt: TGTGCCAGCAGTTGGGAGGCTCACTCCTACGAGCAGTACTTC
j_gene: TRBJ2-1; abundance: once; v_gene: TRBV6-5; d_gene: .; CDR3aa: CASSYSQLPGIEQFF; CDR3nt: TGTGCCAGCAGTTACTCGCAACTACCAGGGATTGAGCAGTTCTTC
j_gene: TRBJ1-1; abundance: .; v_gene: TRBV30; d_gene: TRBD1; CDR3aa: CASGTARTWEAFF; CDR3nt: TGTGCCTCAGGGACAGCTAGGACATGGGAAGCTTTCTTT
j_gene: TRBJ2-7; abundance: .; v_gene: TRBV25-1; d_gene: TRBD1; CDR3aa: CASSVLSPRQGSYEQYF; CDR3nt: TGTGCCAGCAGTGTCCTGTCCCCCCGACAGGGGTCCTACGAGCAGTACTTC
j_gene: TRBJ1-2; abundance: .; v_gene: TRBV7-2; d_gene: TRBD1; CDR3aa: CASSPTGGDYGYTF; CDR3nt: TGTGCCAGCAGCCCCACAGGGGGGGACTATGGCTACACCTTC
j_gene: TRBJ2-5; abundance: .; v_gene: TRBV7-2; d_gene: .; CDR3aa: CASSFILTGLESETQYF; CDR3nt: TGTGCCAGCAGCTTCATTCTGACCGGACTCGAATCAGAGACCCAGTACTTC
j_gene: TRBJ2-2; abundance: once; v_gene: TRBV11-2; d_gene: TRBD1; CDR3aa: CASSPRQGSGGELFF; CDR3nt: TGTGCCAGCAGCCCGAGACAGGGTAGTGGCGGGGAGCTGTTTTTT
j_gene: TRBJ1-2; abundance: .; v_gene: TRBV6-4; d_gene: .; CDR3aa: CASSDLWRPLLEVPWNGYTF; CDR3nt: TGTGCCAGCAGTGACCTCTGGCGACCCTTACTTGAGGTTCCCTGGAACGGCTACACCTTC